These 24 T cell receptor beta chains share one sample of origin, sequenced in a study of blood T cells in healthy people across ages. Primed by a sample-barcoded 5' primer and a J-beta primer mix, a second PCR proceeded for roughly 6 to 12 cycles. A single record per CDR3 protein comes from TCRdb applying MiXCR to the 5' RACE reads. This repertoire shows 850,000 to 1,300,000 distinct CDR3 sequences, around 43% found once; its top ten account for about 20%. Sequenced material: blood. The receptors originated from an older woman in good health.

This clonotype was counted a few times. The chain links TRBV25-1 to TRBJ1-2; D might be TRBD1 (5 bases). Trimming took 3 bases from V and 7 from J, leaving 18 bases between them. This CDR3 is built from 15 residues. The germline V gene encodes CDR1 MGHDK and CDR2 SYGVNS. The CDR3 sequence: CASSDPARVGSGYTF. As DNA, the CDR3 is TGTGCCAGCAGTGATCCCGCCAGGGTTGGGAGTGGCTACACCTTC.

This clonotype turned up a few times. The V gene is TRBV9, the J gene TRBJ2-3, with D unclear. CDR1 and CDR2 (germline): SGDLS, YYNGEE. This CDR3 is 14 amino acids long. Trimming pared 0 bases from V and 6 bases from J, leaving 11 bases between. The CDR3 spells CASSVALVPDTQYF. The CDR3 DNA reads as TGTGCCAGCAGCGTAGCTTTAGTTCCCGATACGCAGTATTTT.

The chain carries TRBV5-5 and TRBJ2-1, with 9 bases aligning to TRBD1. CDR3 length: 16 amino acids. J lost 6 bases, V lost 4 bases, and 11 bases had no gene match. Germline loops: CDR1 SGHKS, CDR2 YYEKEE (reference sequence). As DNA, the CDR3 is TGTGCCAGCAGCCCGTGGACAGGGGCGAATGTCAATGAGCAGTTCTTC. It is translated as CASSPWTGANVNEQFF.

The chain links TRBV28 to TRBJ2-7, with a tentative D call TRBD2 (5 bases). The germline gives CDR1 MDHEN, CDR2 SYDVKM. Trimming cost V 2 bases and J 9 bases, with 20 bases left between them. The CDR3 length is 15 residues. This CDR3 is CASSLGGSGILRQYF. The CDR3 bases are TGTGCCAGCAGTTTAGGAGGTTCAGGCATCCTGAGGCAGTACTTC.

This CDR3 reads CASSLISATNEKLFF. The CDR3 DNA reads TGTGCCAGCAGTTTAATATCCGCAACTAATGAAAAACTGTTTTTT. The V and J genes are TRBV27 and TRBJ1-4, with D unclear. CDR1 and CDR2 from the germline V gene are MNHEY and SMNVEV (reference sequence). V was cut by 2 bases and J by 0 bases, with 7 bases left in between. This CDR3 is 15 amino acids long.

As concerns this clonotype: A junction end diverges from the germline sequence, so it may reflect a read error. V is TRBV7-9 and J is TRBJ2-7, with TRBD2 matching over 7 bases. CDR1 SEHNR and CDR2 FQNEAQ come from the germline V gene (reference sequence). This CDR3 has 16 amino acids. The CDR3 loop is CASSPGGGGEPYEQYF. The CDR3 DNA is TGTGCTAGCAGCCCCGGGGGTGGGGGGGAACCCTACGAGCAGTACTTC. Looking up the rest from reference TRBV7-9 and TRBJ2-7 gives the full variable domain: DTGVSQNPRHKITKRGQNVTFRCDPISEHNRLYWYRQTLGQGPEFLTYFQNEAQLEKSRLLSDRFSAERPKGSFSTLEIQRTEQGDSAMYLCASSPGGGGEPYEQYFGPGTRLTVT.

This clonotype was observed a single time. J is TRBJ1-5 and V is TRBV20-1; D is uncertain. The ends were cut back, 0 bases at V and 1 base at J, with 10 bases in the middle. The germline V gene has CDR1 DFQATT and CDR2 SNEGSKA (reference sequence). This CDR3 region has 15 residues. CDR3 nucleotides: TGCAGTGCTAGAGAGGGAGGTCGGAGCAATCAGCCCCAGCATTTT. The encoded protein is CSAREGGRSNQPQHF.

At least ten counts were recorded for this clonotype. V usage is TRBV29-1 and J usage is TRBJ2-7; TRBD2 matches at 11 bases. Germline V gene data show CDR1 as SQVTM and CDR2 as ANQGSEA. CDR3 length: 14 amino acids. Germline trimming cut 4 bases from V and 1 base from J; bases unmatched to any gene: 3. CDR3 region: CSVVTSGVSYEQYF. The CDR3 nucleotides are TGCAGCGTTGTGACTAGCGGGGTTTCCTACGAGCAGTACTTC.

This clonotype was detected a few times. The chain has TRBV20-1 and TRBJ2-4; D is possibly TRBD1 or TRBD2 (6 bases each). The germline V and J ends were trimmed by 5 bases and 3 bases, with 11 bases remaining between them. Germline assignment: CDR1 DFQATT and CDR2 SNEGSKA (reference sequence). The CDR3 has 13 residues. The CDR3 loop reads CSAPRGVKNIQYF. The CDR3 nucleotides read TGCAGTGCTCCTAGGGGGGTCAAAAACATTCAGTACTTC.

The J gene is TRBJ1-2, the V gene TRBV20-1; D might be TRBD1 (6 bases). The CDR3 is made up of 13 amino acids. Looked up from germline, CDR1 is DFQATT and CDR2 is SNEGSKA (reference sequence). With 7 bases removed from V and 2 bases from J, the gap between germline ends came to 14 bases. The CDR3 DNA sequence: TGCAGTGTTCCGGACAGAATAAACTATGGCTACACCTTC. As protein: CSVPDRINYGYTF.

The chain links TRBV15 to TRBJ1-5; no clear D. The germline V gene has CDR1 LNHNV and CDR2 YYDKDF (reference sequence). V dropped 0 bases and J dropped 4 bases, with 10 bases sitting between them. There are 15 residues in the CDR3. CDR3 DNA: TGTGCCACCAGCAGAGATCGTGGGAAAAATCAGCCCCAGCATTTT. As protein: CATSRDRGKNQPQHF.

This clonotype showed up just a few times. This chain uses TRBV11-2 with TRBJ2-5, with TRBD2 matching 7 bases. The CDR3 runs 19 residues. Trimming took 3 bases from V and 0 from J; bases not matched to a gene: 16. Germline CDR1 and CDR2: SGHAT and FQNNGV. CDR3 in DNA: TGTGCCAGCAGCTTTCCTAGCGGTGGCCTGACCCAGTACCAAGAGACCCAGTACTTC. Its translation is CASSFPSGGLTQYQETQYF.

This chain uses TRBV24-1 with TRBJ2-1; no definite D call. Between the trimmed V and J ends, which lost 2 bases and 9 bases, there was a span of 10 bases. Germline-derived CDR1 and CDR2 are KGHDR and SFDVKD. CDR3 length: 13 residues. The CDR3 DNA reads TGTGCCACCAGTGATTATGGTGGGCGTGAGCAGTTCTTC. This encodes CATSDYGGREQFF.

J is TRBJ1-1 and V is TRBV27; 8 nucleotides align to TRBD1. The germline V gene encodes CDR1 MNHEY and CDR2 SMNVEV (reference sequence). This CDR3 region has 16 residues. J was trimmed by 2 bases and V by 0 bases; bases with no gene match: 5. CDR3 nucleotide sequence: TGTGCCAGCAGTTTATCGCGGACAGGGACCAACACTGAAGCTTTCTTT. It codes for CASSLSRTGTNTEAFF.

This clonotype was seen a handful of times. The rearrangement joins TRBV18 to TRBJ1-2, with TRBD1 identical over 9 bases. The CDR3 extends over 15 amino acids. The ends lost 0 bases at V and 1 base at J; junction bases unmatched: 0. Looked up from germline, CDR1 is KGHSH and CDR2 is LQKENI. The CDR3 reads CASSPPGQGNYGYTF. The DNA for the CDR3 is TGTGCCAGCTCACCACCGGGACAGGGTAACTATGGCTACACCTTC.

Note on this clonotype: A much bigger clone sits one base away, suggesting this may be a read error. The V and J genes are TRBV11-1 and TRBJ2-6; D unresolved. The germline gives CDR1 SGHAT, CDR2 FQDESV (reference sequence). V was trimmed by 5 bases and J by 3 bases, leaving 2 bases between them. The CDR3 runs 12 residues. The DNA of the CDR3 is TGTGCCAGCAGCCGTGGGGCCAACGTCCTGACTTTC. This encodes CASSRGANVLTF.

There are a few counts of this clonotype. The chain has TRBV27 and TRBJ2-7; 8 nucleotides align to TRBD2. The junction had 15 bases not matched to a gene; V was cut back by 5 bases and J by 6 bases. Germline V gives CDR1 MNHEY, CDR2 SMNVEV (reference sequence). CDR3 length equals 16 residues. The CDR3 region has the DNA TGTGCCAGCAGTCCCACCGGACTAGCACGGCTTTTCGAGCAGTACTTC. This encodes CASSPTGLARLFEQYF.

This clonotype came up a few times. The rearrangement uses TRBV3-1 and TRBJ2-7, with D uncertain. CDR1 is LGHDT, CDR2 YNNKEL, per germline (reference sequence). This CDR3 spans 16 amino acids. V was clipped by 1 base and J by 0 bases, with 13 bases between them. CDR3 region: CASSQAGSPFSYEQYF. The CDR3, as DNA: TGTGCCAGCAGCCAAGCGGGCAGTCCCTTCTCCTACGAGCAGTACTTC.

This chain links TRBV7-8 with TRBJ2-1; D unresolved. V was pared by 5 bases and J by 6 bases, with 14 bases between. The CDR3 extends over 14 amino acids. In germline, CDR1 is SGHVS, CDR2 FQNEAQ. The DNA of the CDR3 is TGTGCCAGCAGCCATAAACTACTGGCCAATGAGCAGTTCTTC. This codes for CASSHKLLANEQFF.

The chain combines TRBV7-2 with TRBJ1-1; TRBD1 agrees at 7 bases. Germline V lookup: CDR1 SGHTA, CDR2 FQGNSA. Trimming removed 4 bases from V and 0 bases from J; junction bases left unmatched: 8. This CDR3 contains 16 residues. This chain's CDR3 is CASSWERGRMNTEAFF. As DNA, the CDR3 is TGTGCCAGCAGCTGGGAAAGGGGGCGTATGAACACTGAAGCTTTCTTT. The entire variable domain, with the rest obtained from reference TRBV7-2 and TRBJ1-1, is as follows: GAGVSQSPSNKVTEKGKDVELRCDPISGHTALYWYRQSLGQGLEFLIYFQGNSAPDKSGLPSDRFSAERTGGSVSTLTIQRTQQEDSAVYLCASSWERGRMNTEAFFGQGTRLTVV.

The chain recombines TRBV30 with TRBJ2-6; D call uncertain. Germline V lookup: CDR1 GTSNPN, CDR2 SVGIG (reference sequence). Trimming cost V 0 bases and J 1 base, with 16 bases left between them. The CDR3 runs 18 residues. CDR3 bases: TGTGCCTGGAGTGTTCGGGCAGGTCCCTTGTCTGGGGCCAACGTCCTGACTTTC. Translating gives CAWSVRAGPLSGANVLTF.

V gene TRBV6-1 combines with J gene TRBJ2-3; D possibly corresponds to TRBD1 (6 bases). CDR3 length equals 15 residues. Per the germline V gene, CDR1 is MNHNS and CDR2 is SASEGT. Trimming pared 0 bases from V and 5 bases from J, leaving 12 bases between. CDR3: CASSEAQGLGDTQYF. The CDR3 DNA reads TGTGCCAGCAGTGAAGCACAGGGCCTAGGAGATACGCAGTATTTT.

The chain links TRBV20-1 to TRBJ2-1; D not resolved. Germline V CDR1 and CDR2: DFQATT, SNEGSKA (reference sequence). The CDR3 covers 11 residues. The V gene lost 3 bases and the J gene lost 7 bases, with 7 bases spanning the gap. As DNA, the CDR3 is TGCAGTGCTAGTCCCGGAAATGAGCAGTTCTTC. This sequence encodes CSASPGNEQFF.

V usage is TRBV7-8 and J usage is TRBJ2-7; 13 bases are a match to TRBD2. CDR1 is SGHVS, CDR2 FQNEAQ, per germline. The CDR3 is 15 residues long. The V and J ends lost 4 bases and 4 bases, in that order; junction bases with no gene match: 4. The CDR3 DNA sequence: TGTGCCAGCAGCTCTACTAGCGGGAGGGGGTACGAGCAGTACTTC. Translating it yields CASSSTSGRGYEQYF. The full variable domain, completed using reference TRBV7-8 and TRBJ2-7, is GAGVSQSPRYKVAKRGQDVALRCDPISGHVSLFWYQQALGQGPEFLTYFQNEAQLDKSGLPSDRFFAERPEGSVSTLKIQRTQQEDSAVYLCASSSTSGRGYEQYFGPGTRLTVT.